The following is a TCR beta chain sequence with its context. The sample has other DNA sequences that encode this CDR3 too. The record originates from a study of blood T cell repertoires in COVID-19. Whole-study context: Acute and convalescent COVID-19 samples came from the United States, Italy and Spain. T cells, B-cell-depleted T cells, or PBMCs supplied cDNA or gDNA.

Original processing methods: How many nucleated cells were present was estimated from reference gene primer amplification. Produced via immunoSEQ multiplex PCR; TCRdb's table is partial and in-frame only. Clone size and the V and J calls come from that table; the DNA yielded D and trimming. In the table there are fewer than 300,000 clones, 83% of which are singletons. This CDR3 is 14 amino acids long. V lost 6 bases and J lost 0; bases outside the gene matches: 4. CDR1 and CDR2 from the germline V gene are MDHEN and SYDVKM. The sequenced material came from peripheral blood. The chain carries TRBV28 and TRBJ1-1; 7 nucleotides agree with TRBD1. This clonotype originated in a woman aged 50 to 60 who had recovered from COVID-19. CDR3 DNA: TGTGCCAGCAGCCTGGGACAGATGAACACTGAAGCTTTCTTT. Its translation is CASSLGQMNTEAFF.